This T cell receptor (beta chain) emerged from a study of Ad26.COV2.S vaccination and SARS-CoV-2 variants. Across the study: Ad26.COV2.S shots went into the muscle once or twice, 56 days apart. Study-level results: TCR breadth and depth analyses may have underestimated total T cell responses. Placebo recipients trailed vaccine recipients in spike-specific TCR breadth.

Remarks on this clone: Its target is unknown.

The CDR3 is 15 residues long. Trimming took off 4 bases at V and 0 bases at J, with 13 bases between the two ends. CDR1 and CDR2 from the germline V gene are SGHRS and YFSETQ. Data came from immunoSEQ multiplex PCR; TCRdb stores just in-frame clones and leaves some out. Of 250,000 to 300,000 clones in the sample, approximately 87% were seen once. Stated treatment: approximately 18 received Ad26.COV2.S at low or high dose, single or two shots; about 5 received placebo; per-sample allocation not given. Sampling happened 63 days after the first vaccine or placebo injection. The sequencing here drew on peripheral blood, taken in a trial of Ad26.COV2.S vaccine versus placebo. This rearrangement joins TRBV5-1 to TRBJ2-5; no clear D. The receptor's source is a person between 18 and 65 years old who received the Ad26.COV2.S COVID-19 vaccine or a placebo. Here the CDR3 reads CASSPLSTYQETQYF. The CDR3 bases are TGCGCCAGCAGCCCCCTATCCACCTACCAAGAGACCCAGTACTTC. Based on the CDR3 plus reference TRBV5-1 and TRBJ2-5, the full variable domain is KAGVTQTPRYLIKTRGQQVTLSCSPISGHRSVSWYQQTPGQGLQFLFEYFSETQRNKGNFPGRFSGRQFSNSRSEMNVSTLELGDSALYLCASSPLSTYQETQYFGPGTRLLVL.